The rows below give T cell receptor beta chains drawn from one sample of a study of OX40 agonist ivuxolimab in advanced cancers. Here immunoSEQ multiplex PCR was the method, and the copy in TCRdb shows in-frame clones only, minus some. This table holds around 73,000 clones, over 80% found once. Source: CD4+ or CD8+ T cells sorted from blood, taken in a trial of the OX40 agonist ivuxolimab. These receptors originate from an adult with an advanced solid tumor such as melanoma, head and neck, liver or kidney cancer. Both conserved end residues are trimmed from each CDR3.

CDR3,V
ASSLEALYNEQF,TRBV11-3
ASTIGTQSYNEQF,TRBV9
ASSPLGAGLTDTQY,TRBV9
ASSEWAGTTDTQY,TRBV6-1
ASRYRDRDPGANVLT,TRBV27
ASGLVLMGAAQPQH,TRBV12-5
ASRLALPDRGLNIQY,TRBV12-2
ATSSQGGNTEAF,TRBV15
ASSSPGQEFTRGSYNEQF,TRBV28
ASSRTTDTQY,TRBV27
ASSPRRGDIQY,TRBV18
ASSTPGQLNNQPQH,TRBV19
ASSPRLAGGPGTDTQY,TRBV28
ASSLVGGGFYEQY,TRBV27
ASSLYGGQTQY,TRBV7-3
ASSYPGLTYEQY,TRBV6-9
ASSIKGGLNTGELF,TRBV19
ASSVLDRGLNTGELF,TRBV18
ASSLVKTQY,TRBV13
ASSLVQGALYEQY,TRBV7-8
ASSLESGRAGETQY,TRBV11-3
SARDQYEQY,TRBV20-1
SVRTDTQY,TRBV20-1
ASSLRGPYEQY,TRBV7-6
ASSLDLSKTEAF,TRBV7-9
ASSPRTSGKETQY,TRBV18
ASSLRTSGRTNTGELF,TRBV4-1
ASSRSGGGDTQY,TRBV19
ASRSGRSSYNEQF,TRBV2
ASSQDPAGAQDEQY,TRBV4-1
ASSILAGASNTGELF,TRBV19
ASSLLGGPSGELF,TRBV5-1
AWSLGQGGEN,TRBV30
ASSLVGGANVLT,TRBV7-9
ASSGFTGELF,TRBV27
ASSLVGSGSQETQY,TRBV5-4
ASSPLQSGGSGNTIY,TRBV18